The table lists the clone carrying this TCR beta chain with a count of one. In TCRdb, the reads were re-called with MiXCR into one record per CDR3 protein. The table includes roughly 12,000 distinct CDR3 sequences, roughly 58% detected once. Germline V lookup: CDR1 SGHTA, CDR2 FQGNSA. This CDR3 is 14 amino acids long. This sample stems from a study of tumor-infiltrating lymphocytes in oesophageal squamous cell carcinoma. The clonotype comes from a female donor with esophageal squamous cell carcinoma. V and J are TRBV7-2 and TRBJ2-7, with D possibly called TRBD1 or TRBD2 (5 bases each). The J call may be incorrect, as the DNA end agrees better with TRBJ2-1. The sample taken for sequencing was blood. The CDR3 spells CASSTGPRSYEQFF. CDR3 nucleotides: TGTGCCAGCAGCACGGGACCCCGCTCCTACGAGCAGTTCTTC.